This T cell receptor (beta chain) was recovered during a study of cytomegalovirus exposure and HLA in healthy donors. The PCR had 60 Vbeta and 13 Jbeta primers. In the original analysis: Unique TCR beta chains totaled some 80 million in a later count, with roughly 11 million of them shared. The repertoire was sequenced with immunoSEQ multiplex PCR; TCRdb's copy has only in-frame clones and lacks some. V, J and clone size reflect that table, while D and trimming were determined from the DNA. This table has some 200,000 clones, more than 65% appearing once. This clonotype was obtained from a girl aged 5-17 years in good health and CMV-seropositive. Sequences were obtained from PBMCs.

CDR3 residues: CAKTLTSGFLDGEQFF. CDR3 bases: TGTGCCAAAACCCTGACTAGCGGGTTTCTCGACGGTGAGCAGTTCTTC. The rearrangement joins TRBV10-3 to TRBJ2-1; TRBD2 aligns across 10 bases. The J segment lost 9 bases and the V segment lost 10 bases, leaving 18 bases of the junction unmatched. Germline V gene data show CDR1 as ENHRY and CDR2 as SYGVKD. The CDR3 has 16 amino acids.